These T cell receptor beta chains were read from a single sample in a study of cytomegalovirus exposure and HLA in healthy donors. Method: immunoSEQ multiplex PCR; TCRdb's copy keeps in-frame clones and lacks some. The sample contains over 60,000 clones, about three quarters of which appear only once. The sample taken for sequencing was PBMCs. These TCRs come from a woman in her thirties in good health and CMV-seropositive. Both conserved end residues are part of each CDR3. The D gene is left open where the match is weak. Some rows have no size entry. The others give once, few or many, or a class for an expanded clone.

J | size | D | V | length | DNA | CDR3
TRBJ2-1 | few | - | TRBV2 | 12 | TGTGCCATCATAGACTCCTACAATGAGCAGTTCTTC | CAIIDSYNEQFF
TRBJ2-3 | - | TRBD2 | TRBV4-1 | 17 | TGCGCCAGCAGCCCGAGGGGGACTAGCGGGAGATTTGACACGCAGTATTTT | CASSPRGTSGRFDTQYF
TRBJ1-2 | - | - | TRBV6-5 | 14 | TGTGCCAGCAGTTACTCGATAACAGACTATGGCTACACCTTC | CASSYSITDYGYTF
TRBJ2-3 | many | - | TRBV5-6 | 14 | TGTGCCAGCAGCTTGTGGGCAACAGGGAACCGGCAGTATTTT | CASSLWATGNRQYF
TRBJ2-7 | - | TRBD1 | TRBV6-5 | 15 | TGTGCCAGCAGCCTGGGACAGGGGCGGACCTACGAGCAGTACTTC | CASSLGQGRTYEQYF
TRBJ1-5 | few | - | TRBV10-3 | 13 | TGTGCCATCAGTGCCGCGGGCAATCAGCCCCAGCATTTT | CAISAAGNQPQHF
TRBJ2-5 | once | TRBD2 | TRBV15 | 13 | TGTGCCACCGGGGGGACTAGTTCAGAGACCCAGTACTTC | CATGGTSSETQYF
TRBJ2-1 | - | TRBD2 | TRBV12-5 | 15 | TGTGCTAGTGGTATTAGCGGGCGACACTACAATGAGCAGTTCTTC | CASGISGRHYNEQFF
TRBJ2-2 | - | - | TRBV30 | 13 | TGTGCCTGGAGTCCCTCAGGTACCGGGGAGCTGTTTTTT | CAWSPSGTGELFF
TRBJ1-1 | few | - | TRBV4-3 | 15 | TGCGCCAGCAGCCAAGAGTTGATAAGGGGGACTGAAGCTTTCTTT | CASSQELIRGTEAFF
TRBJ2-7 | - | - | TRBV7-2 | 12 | TGTGCCAGCAGCTTAGGACTAGGACAGCAGTACTTC | CASSLGLGQQYF
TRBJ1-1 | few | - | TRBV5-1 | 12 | TGCGCCAGCAGCCACGGACAGACTGAAGCTTTCTTT | CASSHGQTEAFF
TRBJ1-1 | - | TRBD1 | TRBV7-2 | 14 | TGTGCCAGCAGCGCCCGACAGGGGAACACTGAAGCTTTCTTT | CASSARQGNTEAFF
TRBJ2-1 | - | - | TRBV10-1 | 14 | TGCGCCAGCAGTGAGTCTGGCAGGCTTAGGGAGCAGTTCTTC | CASSESGRLREQFF
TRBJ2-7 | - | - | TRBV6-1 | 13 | TGTGCCAGCACCGAACGAGTTACCTACGAGCAGTACTTC | CASTERVTYEQYF
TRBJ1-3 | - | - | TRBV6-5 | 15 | TGTGCCAGCAGTTACTCGGCGCAGGGTGCAAACACCATATATTTT | CASSYSAQGANTIYF
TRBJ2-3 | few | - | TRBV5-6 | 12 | TGTGCCAGCAGTGGTGGGGGCGATACGCAGTATTTT | CASSGGGDTQYF
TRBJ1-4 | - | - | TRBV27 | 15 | TGTGCCAGCAGTCCCAAAGGTGGGGGCACTGAAAAACTGTTTTTT | CASSPKGGGTEKLFF
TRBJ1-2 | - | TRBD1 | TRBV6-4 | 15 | TGTGCCAGCAGCGAACCCCTGGGACAGATCTGTGGCTACACCTTC | CASSEPLGQICGYTF
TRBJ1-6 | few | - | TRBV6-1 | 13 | TGTGCCAGCCTCCTCGAGTATAATTCACCCCTCCACTTT | CASLLEYNSPLHF
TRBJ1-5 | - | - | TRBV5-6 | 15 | TGTGCCAGCAGCCGAATCCGAAGTAGGGGACAGCCCCAGCATTTT | CASSRIRSRGQPQHF
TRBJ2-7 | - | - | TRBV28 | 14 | TGTGCCAGCAGTTTGACAGGTTTGGGCTACGAGCAGTACTTC | CASSLTGLGYEQYF
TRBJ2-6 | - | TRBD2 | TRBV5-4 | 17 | TGTGCCAGCAGGCCCTCTAGCGGGATGACTGGGGCCAACGTCCTGACTTTC | CASRPSSGMTGANVLTF
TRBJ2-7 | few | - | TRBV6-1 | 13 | TGTGCCAGCTCCCGGGAATTCTCCTACGAGCAGTACTTC | CASSREFSYEQYF
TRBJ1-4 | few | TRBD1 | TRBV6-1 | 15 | TGTGCCAGCAGTGACGAAAGGGTCAGGGGGGAAAAACTGTTTTTT | CASSDERVRGEKLFF
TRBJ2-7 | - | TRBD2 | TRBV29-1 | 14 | TGCAGCGTTGAAGGTACTAGCGGGAGTTACGAGCAGTACTTC | CSVEGTSGSYEQYF
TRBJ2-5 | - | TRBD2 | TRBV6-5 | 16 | TGTGCCAGCAGTTCTCAGGGACTAGCGGGATCAGAGACCCAGTACTTC | CASSSQGLAGSETQYF
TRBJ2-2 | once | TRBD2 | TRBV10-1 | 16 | TGCGCCAGCAGTGAGTCGGGGACTAGCCAATTCGGGGAGCTGTTTTTT | CASSESGTSQFGELFF
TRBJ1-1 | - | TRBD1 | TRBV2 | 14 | TGTGCCAGCAGTCAATATACAGGGGACACTGAAGCTTTCTTT | CASSQYTGDTEAFF
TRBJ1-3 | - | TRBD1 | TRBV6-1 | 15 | TGTGCCAGCAGCCGACAGGGAGCCTCTGGAAACACCATATATTTT | CASSRQGASGNTIYF
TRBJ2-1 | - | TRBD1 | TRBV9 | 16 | TGTGCCAGCAGCACCCCCGGGACAGGGGGCCCTAATGAGCAGTTCTTC | CASSTPGTGGPNEQFF
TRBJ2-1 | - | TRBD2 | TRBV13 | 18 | TGTGCCAGCAGCTTACTCGGATCCGGGACTAGCGGTTACAATGAGCAGTTCTTC | CASSLLGSGTSGYNEQFF
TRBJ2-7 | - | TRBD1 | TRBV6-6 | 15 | TGTGCCAGCAGTTACCCGACAGGGCTGCTAACCGAGCAGTACTTC | CASSYPTGLLTEQYF
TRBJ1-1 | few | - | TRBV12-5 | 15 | TGTGCTAGTGGTTTGGCTCTGGGCCCCGGGGCTGAAGCTTTCTTT | CASGLALGPGAEAFF
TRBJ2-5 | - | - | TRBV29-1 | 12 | TGCAGCGTTGAACCCAGGGTGGGGACCCAGTACTTC | CSVEPRVGTQYF
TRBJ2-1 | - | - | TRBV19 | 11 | TGTGCCAGTAGTGTCTATGCTGAGCAGTTCTTC | CASSVYAEQFF
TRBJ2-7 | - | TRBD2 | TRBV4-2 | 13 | TGTGCCAGCAGCCCTAGCGGGGACTACGAGCAGTACTTC | CASSPSGDYEQYF
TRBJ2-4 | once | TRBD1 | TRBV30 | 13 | TGTGCCTGGAGCGGGACAGGGGAAAACATTCAGTACTTC | CAWSGTGENIQYF
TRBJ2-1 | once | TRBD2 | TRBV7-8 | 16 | TGTGCCAGCAGCTCAGGGACTAGCGGGAGCTACAATGAGCAGTTCTTC | CASSSGTSGSYNEQFF
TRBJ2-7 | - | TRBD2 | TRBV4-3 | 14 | TGCGCCAGCAGCCACTCTAGCGGGCAGTACGAGCAGTACTTC | CASSHSSGQYEQYF
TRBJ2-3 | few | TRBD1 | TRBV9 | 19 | TGTGCCAGCAGCGGCCACTCCCCTGGGGGACAGGGGGGACAAGATACGCAGTATTTT | CASSGHSPGGQGGQDTQYF
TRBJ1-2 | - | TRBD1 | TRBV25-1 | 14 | TGTGCCAGCACCGGCGGGACAGGGGTCCATGGCTACACCTTC | CASTGGTGVHGYTF
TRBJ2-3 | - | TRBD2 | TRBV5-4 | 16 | TGTGCCAGCAGCGCGACCGGGACTAGCGGGAGGAATACGCAGTATTTT | CASSATGTSGRNTQYF
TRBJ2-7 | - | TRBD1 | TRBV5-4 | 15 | TGTGCCAGCAGCCAAGGGGGCGGCGGTGCCTACGAGCAGTACTTC | CASSQGGGGAYEQYF
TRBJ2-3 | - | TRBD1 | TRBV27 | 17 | TGTGCCAGCAGTTTATTCCAGGGGGTTGGAGGCACAGATACGCAGTATTTT | CASSLFQGVGGTDTQYF
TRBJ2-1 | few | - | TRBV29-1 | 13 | TGCAGCGTCCAAGGGTGGAGGGGAAATGAGCAGTTCTTC | CSVQGWRGNEQFF
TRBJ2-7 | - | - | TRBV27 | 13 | TGTGCCATCACAGGGTTCAGCTCCTACGAGCAGTACTTC | CAITGFSSYEQYF
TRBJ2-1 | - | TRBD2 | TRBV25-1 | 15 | TGTGCCAGCAGTGTACGGGGGGTAGGCTACAATGAGCAGTTCTTC | CASSVRGVGYNEQFF
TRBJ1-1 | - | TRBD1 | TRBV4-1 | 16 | TGCGCCAGCAGCCATCCCGGACAGGCGAAGAACACTGAAGCTTTCTTT | CASSHPGQAKNTEAFF
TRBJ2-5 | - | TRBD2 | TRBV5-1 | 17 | TGCGCCAGCAGCCACAGACTAGCGGGAGAGTTGGGGGAGACCCAGTACTTC | CASSHRLAGELGETQYF
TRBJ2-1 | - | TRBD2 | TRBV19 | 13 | TGTGCCAGTAGTCTGACTAGCGGGAATGAGCAGTTCTTC | CASSLTSGNEQFF
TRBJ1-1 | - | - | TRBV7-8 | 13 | TGTGCCAGCAGCTTACGGTCGAACACTGAAGCTTTCTTT | CASSLRSNTEAFF
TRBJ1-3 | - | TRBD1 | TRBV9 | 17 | TGTGCCAGCAGCGTAGACGGCGGACAGGTCTCTGGAAACACCATATATTTT | CASSVDGGQVSGNTIYF
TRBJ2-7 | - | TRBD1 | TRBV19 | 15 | TGTGCCAGTAGTGCCTCCCCGGACAGGTCCCACGAGCAGTACTTC | CASSASPDRSHEQYF
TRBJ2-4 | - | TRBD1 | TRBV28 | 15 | TGTGCCAGCAGTACAGACAGGGTGGGCAAAAACATTCAGTACTTC | CASSTDRVGKNIQYF
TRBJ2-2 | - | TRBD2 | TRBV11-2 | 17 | TGTGCCAGCAGTCGCCAGAGGGCTAGCGGTCGGGGCGGGGAGCTGTTTTTT | CASSRQRASGRGGELFF
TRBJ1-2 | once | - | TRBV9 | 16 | TGTGCCAGCAGCGTGGGGGGGCAGTCCAGGGACTATGGCTACACCTTC | CASSVGGQSRDYGYTF
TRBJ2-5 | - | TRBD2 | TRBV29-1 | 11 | TGCAGCGTTGAGACGGGGGGGACCCAGTACTTC | CSVETGGTQYF
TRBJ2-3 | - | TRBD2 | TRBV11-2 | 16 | TGTGCCAGCAGCTTATTCCCGGGGGGGAGCACAGATACGCAGTATTTT | CASSLFPGGSTDTQYF
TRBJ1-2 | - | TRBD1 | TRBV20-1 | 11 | TGCAGTGCTAGGACAGGGTATGGCTACACCTTC | CSARTGYGYTF